This is a list of T cell receptor beta chains from one sample in a study of T cells in Graves' hyperthyroidism and ophthalmopathy. From the multiplex PCR reads, TCRdb called clonotypes with MiXCR, one entry per CDR3 protein. The table has 640,000 or so distinct CDR3 sequences, roughly 14% seen once. Specimen: blood. These receptors came from a woman in her forties with Graves' ophthalmopathy. Each CDR3 is given with its conserved first and last residue. Fields, in order: CDR3 DNA, CDR3 protein, J gene, D gene, V gene, clone size. A D gene is named only where the DNA matches it firmly. Size is stated as once, few or many counts, or a class when the clone is expanded.

TGTGCCAGCAGCCACCCCAGGGGACAGGACATATTTCGTGGCTACACCTTC,CASSHPRGQDIFRGYTF,TRBJ1-2,TRBD1,TRBV11-2,many
TGTGCCAGCAGTGAATCGACACATTACGAGCAGTACTTC,CASSESTHYEQYF,TRBJ2-7,-,TRBV25-1,many
TGTGCCACCAGCAGAGATCAGGCCTACGAGCAGTACTTC,CATSRDQAYEQYF,TRBJ2-7,-,TRBV15,many
TGTGCCAGCAGCCTAGCTTTAGGGACTTCTTACTTC,CASSLALGTSYF,TRBJ2-5,-,TRBV28,many
TGTGCCAGCAGTTTCGGAGGAGGGGAGTACTTC,CASSFGGGEYF,TRBJ2-7,-,TRBV27,many
TGTGCCAGCAGCTTAGGGCCTCGGAGTGAGCAGTACTTC,CASSLGPRSEQYF,TRBJ2-7,-,TRBV7-9,many
TGTGCCAGCAGCTTAATTTTGACAGGACAATATGGCTACACCTTC,CASSLILTGQYGYTF,TRBJ1-2,-,TRBV5-5,few
TGTGCCATCAGAGGATACCGGGACTACCAAGAGACCCAGTACTTC,CAIRGYRDYQETQYF,TRBJ2-5,-,TRBV10-3,few
TGTGCCAGCAGGTCCGGGACAGCTAATAACTATGGCTACACCTTC,CASRSGTANNYGYTF,TRBJ1-2,TRBD1,TRBV6-1,once
TGCGCCAGCAGCCCGACGCTTGGCAGGGAGGCCTACGAGCAGTACTTC,CASSPTLGREAYEQYF,TRBJ2-7,-,TRBV4-1,few
TGTGCCAGCAGTGTGCAAGGGGCCCGTTACGGCTATGGCTACACCTTC,CASSVQGARYGYGYTF,TRBJ1-2,-,TRBV6-1,many
TGTGCCAGCACTGGGACACCGAACACCGGGGAGCTGTTTTTT,CASTGTPNTGELFF,TRBJ2-2,-,TRBV12-3/TRBV12-4,many
TGTGCCAGCAGCGTAGGGATTAGCGGGATACAAGAGACCCAGTACTTC,CASSVGISGIQETQYF,TRBJ2-5,TRBD2,TRBV9,many
TGTGCCAGCAGTTACCGACAGGGGAGCACTGAAGCTTTCTTT,CASSYRQGSTEAFF,TRBJ1-1,TRBD1,TRBV6-2/TRBV6-3,many
TGTGCCAGCTCAGAAAGGACAGGTCTAATCTACGAGCAGTACTTC,CASSERTGLIYEQYF,TRBJ2-7,TRBD1,TRBV19,many
TGTGCCAGCAGCTGGGCGGAGACTGTCCTAAGGGAGCAGTACTTC,CASSWAETVLREQYF,TRBJ2-7,-,TRBV6-1,many